This T cell receptor (beta chain) appears in the sequencing data of a study of STAT5B mutations in CD4+ large granular lymphocyte leukemia (dated by TCRdb to the early 2020s). Background on the whole study: Among healthy controls, the CDR3 'QG' motif was associated with a particular HLA allele. TCRbeta repertoires of CD4+ T-cell large granular lymphocyte leukemia patients were compared with those of healthy blood donors. Flow cytometry on FACSCanto II or FACSVerse confirmed that purified fractions exceeded 95% purity among lymphocytes. Study-wide conclusions, independent of this receptor: The data were not HLA-matched, and the higher clonality in CD4+ T-LGLL than in CD8+ T-LGLL could be due to the relatively small sample size. Greater clonality appeared to be present in CD4-sorted patient repertoires than in healthy CD4+ repertoires, and the difference was retained after the putative leukemic clones were removed. The main leukemic clonotypes were found to be private to each patient, although more than 20% of the main leukemic clonotypes were detected at low frequency in the non-leukemic repertoires of other patients. TRBV06-family usage was enriched among the top patient clones (8/27) compared with healthy controls (2/35).

Buffy coats from 35 to 45 blood donors, supplied by the Finnish Red Cross blood service, were used as healthy controls. All TCR-sequenced material derived from peripheral blood: patient blood samples and healthy donor buffy coats. Ficoll-Hypaque gradient centrifugation was used to isolate peripheral blood mononuclear cells. CD4+ cells were purified magnetically from the buffy coats of healthy controls. Genomic DNA was extracted using the Gentra Puregene Cell and Tissue kit, and a Qubit 2.0 fluorometer was used to quantify it. The immunoSEQ assay at survey resolution was used to sequence TCRbeta rearrangements from genomic DNA. In the source study's methods: A lowest detectable productive clonotype frequency of 2.59 x 10-5 was observed in the TCR sequencing data. Only productive TCRbeta rearrangements, defined as complete and in-frame sequences, were included in the analyses. Simpson clonality, calculated in the immunoSEQ Analyzer version 3.0, was used as the measure of sample clonality. Based on frequency, clones were grouped as very rare, small, medium, large (1-20%) or hyperexpanded (>20%). Generation probabilities were estimated with OLGA 1.2.3, V-gene circos plots were made with VDJtools, specificities were looked up in VDJdb, and CDR3 motifs were identified with GLIPH. TCRdb mirrors the immuneACCESS table, restricted to in-frame sequences. Some clones are absent from its copies; in checked studies, under half trace to an unresolved V gene, and the reason for the others is unknown. That table supplies the V and J calls and clone size; D and trimming were determined from the DNA. The sample table contains over 45,000 clones; only one count was recorded for about 70% of them. Of the sample, 1.5% is held by the ten largest clones.

With regard to this clone: The target of this receptor is not known. The sample holds no much larger clone one base away, and base qualities are not on file.

Unmatched junction bases come to 5, with V trimmed by 5 bases and J by 0 bases. The CDR3 measures 15 amino acids from cysteine to phenylalanine. CDR3 DNA only is kept here, 45 bases in frame from base 1. As encoded in the germline V gene, CDR1 is SGHRS while CDR2 is YFSETQ. The rearranged segments are TRBV5-1 and TRBJ2-5; 9 bases in between match TRBD2. The sequenced material came from CD4+ T cells from blood buffy coats. The TCR was taken from a human donor in good health. CDR3 protein: CASRTSGLYQETQYF. The nucleotides read TGCGCCAGCAGGACTAGCGGACTCTACCAAGAGACCCAGTACTTC.